The clone carrying this T cell receptor (beta chain) was counted once. The data were taken from a study of blood T cell repertoires in COVID-19. In the study overall: Samples representing acute and convalescent COVID-19 were sourced from the United States, Italy and Spain.

The table came from immunoSEQ multiplex PCR; TCRdb's copy has only in-frame clones and leaves some out. This sample has 200,000 to 250,000 clones; 89% occur once, and the top ten carry more than 4.5%. Sequencing used peripheral blood. This sequence was found in a woman between 40 and 50 years old with acute or convalescent COVID-19.

The CDR3 spells CASSPRTISNTEAFF. The CDR3 DNA follows: TGTGCCAGCAGCCCCCGGACAATTTCAAACACTGAAGCTTTCTTT. This sequence joins TRBV11-2 and TRBJ1-1, with D perhaps TRBD1 (5 bases). V dropped 5 bases and J dropped 2 bases, with 15 bases sitting between them. CDR1 SGHAT and CDR2 FQNNGV come from the germline V gene. CDR3 length equals 15 residues.